This is a list of T cell receptor beta chains from one sample in a study of post-analysis software for immune sequencing data. TCRdb passed the PCR reads through MiXCR, listing each CDR3 protein once. Among about 430,000 distinct CDR3 sequences, approximately 38% were seen once, and the ten largest hold less than 8%. Sequencing was done on a sample of blood. The receptor set was obtained from a girl aged 2-9 years with multiple sclerosis. Both conserved end residues are part of each CDR3. D genes are given only for firm matches. Size is omitted from some rows. Given values are once, few, many or a class for expanded clones.

>TRBJ2-7|.|few|TRBV7-3
CASSLGVSSYNEQYF
TGTGCCAGCAGCTTGGGGGTTAGCTCCTACAATGAGCAGTACTTC
>TRBJ1-1|.|.|TRBV12-3/TRBV12-4
CASKMNTEAFF
TGTGCCAGCAAGATGAACACTGAAGCTTTCTTT
>TRBJ2-1|.|few|TRBV7-3
CASSREDNEQFF
TGTGCCAGCAGTAGAGAGGACAATGAGCAGTTCTTC
>TRBJ2-7|TRBD1|few|TRBV20-1
CSARRDSPLSYEQYF
TGCAGTGCTAGACGGGACAGTCCCCTTTCCTACGAGCAGTACTTC
>TRBJ1-2|.|.|TRBV4-1
CASSHGGRSLYGYTF
TGCGCCAGCAGCCATGGGGGGCGCTCCCTCTATGGCTACACCTTC
>TRBJ2-7|TRBD1|.|TRBV4-2
CASSQDTPGGEQYF
TGTGCCAGCAGCCAAGATACCCCAGGGGGCGAGCAGTACTTC
>TRBJ2-1|TRBD2|few|TRBV6-2/TRBV6-3
CASSYHAGLAGQFF
TGTGCCAGCAGTTACCACGCCGGACTAGCGGGGCAGTTCTTC
>TRBJ2-7|TRBD2|.|TRBV12-3/TRBV12-4
CASIGGRDEQYF
TGTGCCAGCATCGGCGGGAGGGACGAGCAGTACTTC
>TRBJ2-1|.|few|TRBV14
CASSQDEQGWVGQFF
TGTGCCAGCAGCCAAGATGAACAGGGCTGGGTAGGGCAGTTCTTC
>TRBJ1-1|.|.|TRBV20-1
CSAPDRTEAFF
TGCAGTGCACCGGACAGAACTGAAGCTTTCTTT
>TRBJ1-2|.|.|TRBV20-1
CSARDRVDYGYTF
TGCAGTGCTAGAGATCGGGTTGACTATGGCTACACCTTC
>TRBJ1-5|.|.|TRBV28
CASIEGTAQPQHF
TGTGCCAGCATTGAGGGGACGGCTCAGCCCCAGCATTTT
>TRBJ2-5|.|few|TRBV6-5
CASSRLGKETQYF
TGTGCCAGCAGCCGCCTAGGCAAAGAGACCCAGTACTTC
>TRBJ2-1|.|few|TRBV7-3
CASSTAAGNNEQFF
TGTGCCAGCAGTACGGCGGCGGGAAACAATGAGCAGTTCTTC
>TRBJ2-1|TRBD2|.|TRBV5-1
CASSLDPSSGVNEQFF
TGCGCCAGCAGCTTGGATCCCTCTAGCGGGGTGAATGAGCAGTTCTTC
>TRBJ2-7|.|.|TRBV5-4
CASSYQGSYEQYF
TGTGCCAGCAGCTATCAAGGTTCCTACGAGCAGTACTTC
>TRBJ2-7|TRBD1|.|TRBV7-8
CASSRPDRGSYEQYF
TGTGCCAGCAGCCGACCCGACAGGGGCTCCTACGAGCAGTACTTC
>TRBJ2-7|.|few|TRBV14
CASSQFTSNSYEQYF
TGTGCCAGCAGCCAATTCACTAGCAACTCCTACGAGCAGTACTTC
>TRBJ2-1|.|.|TRBV5-1
CASSLNRERNEQFF
TGCGCCAGCAGCTTGAACAGGGAGCGGAATGAGCAGTTCTTC
>TRBJ1-5|.|.|TRBV4-2
CASSQDLVNQPQHF
TGTGCCAGCAGCCAAGATCTGGTTAATCAGCCCCAGCATTTT
>TRBJ2-5|.|few|TRBV6-2/TRBV6-3
CASSYTVETQYF
TGTGCCAGCAGTTACACCGTAGAGACCCAGTACTTC
>TRBJ2-4|TRBD1|few|TRBV7-9
CASSSGQGGGNIQYF
TGTGCCAGCAGTTCCGGACAGGGGGGTGGAAACATTCAGTACTTC
>TRBJ2-7|.|.|TRBV6-2/TRBV6-3
CACSYGTRYEQYF
TGTGCCTGCAGTTACGGGACACGCTACGAGCAGTACTTC
>TRBJ1-2|TRBD1|.|TRBV28
CASSSRGRGGYTF
TGTGCCAGCAGTTCTAGGGGGCGAGGTGGCTACACCTTC
>TRBJ2-5|TRBD1|few|TRBV7-2
CASSFGDRKGETQYF
TGTGCCAGCAGCTTTGGGGACAGGAAGGGAGAGACCCAGTACTTC
>TRBJ1-4|.|few|TRBV7-9
CASTLFPGTNEKLFF
TGTGCCAGCACGCTATTCCCCGGGACTAATGAAAAACTGTTTTTT
>TRBJ2-7|.|.|TRBV29-1
CSVIWRSSYEQYF
TGCAGCGTCATTTGGCGGAGCTCCTACGAGCAGTACTTC
>TRBJ2-7|.|.|TRBV5-1
CASSLLPGRSYEQYF
TGCGCCAGCAGCTTGTTACCAGGGCGGTCCTACGAGCAGTACTTC
>TRBJ2-7|TRBD2|few|TRBV6-2/TRBV6-3
CASSYEAGGTYEQYF
TGTGCCAGCAGTTACGAAGCGGGAGGTACCTACGAGCAGTACTTC
>TRBJ1-6|TRBD1|few|TRBV7-2
CASSSTGLGALHF
TGTGCCAGCAGCTCGACAGGGCTTGGGGCCCTCCACTTT
>TRBJ2-5|.|.|TRBV4-2
CASSQPTVGFQETQYF
TGTGCCAGCAGCCAACCGACGGTGGGTTTCCAAGAGACCCAGTACTTC
>TRBJ2-1|.|.|TRBV20-1
CSAKALGYSEEYNEQFF
TGCAGTGCTAAGGCCCTTGGGTATAGCGAGGAATACAATGAGCAGTTCTTC
>TRBJ2-7|.|few|TRBV29-1
CSAVDRQGYEQYF
TGCAGCGCCGTGGACCGGCAGGGCTACGAGCAGTACTTC
>TRBJ2-5|TRBD2|few|TRBV7-8
CASSRTSGGYQETQYF
TGTGCCAGCAGCCGGACTAGCGGGGGGTACCAAGAGACCCAGTACTTC
>TRBJ1-1|.|.|TRBV15
CATSRVVGNTEAFF
TGTGCCACCAGCAGAGTCGTGGGGAACACTGAAGCTTTCTTT
>TRBJ2-3|TRBD1|.|TRBV25-1
CASKTGTGTDTQYF
TGTGCCAGCAAAACCGGGACAGGCACAGATACGCAGTATTTT
>TRBJ2-5|.|.|TRBV2
CASREETQYF
TGTGCCAGCAGAGAAGAGACCCAGTACTTC
>TRBJ2-7|TRBD1|few|TRBV5-5
CASSSGQGTYEQYF
TGTGCCAGCAGCTCGGGACAGGGGACCTACGAGCAGTACTTC
>TRBJ2-7|.|.|TRBV7-2
CASSLMEGGFYEQYF
TGTGCCAGCAGCTTAATGGAGGGGGGTTTTTACGAGCAGTACTTC
>TRBJ2-3|.|.|TRBV7-9
CASSLHGGPSTDTQYF
TGTGCCAGCAGCTTACACGGCGGGCCTAGCACAGATACGCAGTATTTT
>TRBJ1-6|.|few|TRBV6-5
CASSYSISVKGPSPLHF
TGTGCCAGCAGTTACTCGATCTCGGTGAAAGGACCCTCACCCCTCCACTTT